A selection of T cell receptor beta chains follows, all from one sample in a study of OX40 agonist ivuxolimab in advanced cancers. The protocol was immunoSEQ multiplex PCR, while the TCRdb copy is restricted to in-frame clones and leaves out a portion. In the table there are roughly 110,000 clones, just over 90% of which are singletons. Here the sequenced sample was CD4+ or CD8+ T cells sorted from blood, taken in a trial of the OX40 agonist ivuxolimab. Receptors originate from an adult with an advanced solid tumor such as melanoma, head and neck, liver or kidney cancer. CDR3s include the opening cysteine and the closing phenylalanine or tryptophan. D genes are given only for firm matches. Size tells how often a clone was seen (once, few, many) or the class of an expanded clone, and some rows leave it out.

d_gene,v_gene,abundance,j_gene,CDR3nt,CDR3aa
-,TRBV27,-,TRBJ2-1,TGTGCCAGCAGTAACGAGGTGAGCCCCAAGTTCTTC,CASSNEVSPKFF
-,TRBV18,-,TRBJ2-5,TGTGCCAGCTCACCACGGATGATGACTAGGGGCCAAGAGACCCAGTACTTC,CASSPRMMTRGQETQYF
-,TRBV9,-,TRBJ1-1,TGTGCCAGCAGCGCTGATACAGGGAAAAGTATGAACACTGAAGCTTTCTTT,CASSADTGKSMNTEAFF
-,TRBV6-5,-,TRBJ1-5,TGTGCCAGCAGTTATGGACGGGAAAATCAGCCCCAGCATTTT,CASSYGRENQPQHF
TRBD1,TRBV10-3,-,TRBJ2-7,TGTGCCATCCGTAGTAGGGACAGGGTGTACGAGCAGTACTTC,CAIRSRDRVYEQYF
TRBD2,TRBV4-1,-,TRBJ2-1,TGCGCCAGCAGCTTCCAGCGGGGGGGCCCCGATGAGCAGTTCTTC,CASSFQRGGPDEQFF
-,TRBV28,once,TRBJ2-4,TGTGCCAGCAGCCTTCGGGGGGCCCCCTACTTC,CASSLRGAPYF
-,TRBV7-6,-,TRBJ2-5,TGTGCCAGCAGCCTACAGGGAACATCACTAGAGACCCAGTACTTC,CASSLQGTSLETQYF
TRBD1,TRBV5-1,-,TRBJ2-1,TGCGCCAGCAGCCTAGGGACAGATTACAATGAGCAGTTCTTC,CASSLGTDYNEQFF
-,TRBV11-2,-,TRBJ2-7,TGTGCCAGCAGCTTCCGGACGTCTCTCTCCTACGAGCAGTACTTC,CASSFRTSLSYEQYF
TRBD2,TRBV9,-,TRBJ2-3,TGTGCCAGCAGCGTAGGGGGACTAGCGGGGTTAAATACGCAGTATTTT,CASSVGGLAGLNTQYF
TRBD2,TRBV7-8,-,TRBJ2-3,TGTGCCAGCAGCTTACCGGGGGGGAACACAGATACGCAGTATTTT,CASSLPGGNTDTQYF
-,TRBV2,few,TRBJ1-1,TGTGCCAGCACTTATCGGCAGATGAACACTGAAGCTTTCTTT,CASTYRQMNTEAFF
TRBD1,TRBV28,-,TRBJ2-2,TGTGCCAGCAGGGTCCCGGGACAGGGATCCGGGGAGCTGTTTTTT,CASRVPGQGSGELFF
-,TRBV7-8,-,TRBJ1-2,TGTGCCAGCAGCTTAGCTTCACGGACTGGCTATGGCTACACCTTC,CASSLASRTGYGYTF
-,TRBV7-3,-,TRBJ2-6,TGTGCCAGCAGCCCACAGACTTCTGGGGCCAACGTCCTGACTTTC,CASSPQTSGANVLTF
-,TRBV6-4,-,TRBJ2-3,TGTGCCAGCAGTGCCTTCCCGGGGCTACCTGGCACAGATACGCAGTATTTT,CASSAFPGLPGTDTQYF
-,TRBV5-1,-,TRBJ1-2,TGCGCCAGCAGCCCCGGACAGCCCGGGGGCTATGGCTACACCTTC,CASSPGQPGGYGYTF
TRBD1,TRBV7-2,-,TRBJ1-2,TGTGCCAGCAGCTTAGGGAGAGGGACAGGGGGACATGGCTACACCTTC,CASSLGRGTGGHGYTF
-,TRBV30,-,TRBJ1-2,TGTGCCTGGAGTCGGGGGCCCAAAAACTATGGCTACACCTTC,CAWSRGPKNYGYTF
TRBD1,TRBV5-8,-,TRBJ1-2,TGTGCCAGCAGCATGGACAGGGGGTATTATGGCTACACCTTC,CASSMDRGYYGYTF
TRBD1,TRBV7-9,-,TRBJ2-1,TGTGCCAGCAGCTTGGACAGGGTAGGAGAGCAGTTCTTC,CASSLDRVGEQFF
TRBD1,TRBV7-7,-,TRBJ2-5,TGTGCTAGCAGCTTGGGGGCAGGGGGCAGGGAGACCCAGTACTTC,CASSLGAGGRETQYF
TRBD1,TRBV10-1,-,TRBJ2-7,TGCGCCAGCAGTGAGGGACAGGGGCGTTCCTACGAGCAGTACTTC,CASSEGQGRSYEQYF
-,TRBV5-5,-,TRBJ2-7,TGTGCCAGCAGCGTGGAGTGGGGCAGCTACGAGCAGTACTTC,CASSVEWGSYEQYF
-,TRBV10-3,-,TRBJ2-1,TGTGCCATCAGATCTGGGGTCGGGGGCGATGAGCAGTTCTTC,CAIRSGVGGDEQFF
TRBD2,TRBV6-5,-,TRBJ2-1,TGTGCCAGCAGTTTACTAGCGGGGGGATCTAGGGGTGAGCAGTTCTTC,CASSLLAGGSRGEQFF
-,TRBV27,-,TRBJ2-7,TGTGCCAGCAGTATCGGCACCATCTACGAGCAGTACTTC,CASSIGTIYEQYF
TRBD1,TRBV7-9,once,TRBJ2-5,TGTGCCAGCAGCTTGGACGGGACAGGGTTAAAGACCCAGTACTTC,CASSLDGTGLKTQYF
TRBD2,TRBV4-1,-,TRBJ2-3,TGCGCCAGCAGCCCACGGATAGCGGGGGGGACAGATACGCAGTATTTT,CASSPRIAGGTDTQYF
-,TRBV10-1,-,TRBJ1-4,TGCGCCAGCAGTCAGGGGACGGAAAAACTGTTTTTT,CASSQGTEKLFF
TRBD2,TRBV6-6,-,TRBJ2-1,TGTGCCAGCAGGTCGACCGGGACTAGCGGGGAAAATGAGCAGTTCTTC,CASRSTGTSGENEQFF
TRBD2,TRBV27,-,TRBJ2-1,TGTGCCAGCAGTCCCGCCCGTACAGCGGGGAATGAGCAGTTCTTC,CASSPARTAGNEQFF
TRBD1,TRBV5-6,-,TRBJ2-1,TGTGCCAGCACCGCTCCCGGGACAGCATTAGAGCAGTTCTTC,CASTAPGTALEQFF
-,TRBV28,-,TRBJ1-2,TGTGCCAGCAGCTCCGTGAGCCTGGGCTACACCTTC,CASSSVSLGYTF
-,TRBV7-9,once,TRBJ1-4,TGTGCCAGCAGCGTTGGGGCTAATGAAAAACTGTTTTTT,CASSVGANEKLFF
-,TRBV6-5,-,TRBJ2-7,TGTGCCAGCAGCTTAGCGAGCACAGGCTACGAGCAGTACTTC,CASSLASTGYEQYF
-,TRBV29-1,-,TRBJ2-1,TGCAGCGTTACCATTACAGGGCGGCACAATGAGCAGTTCTTC,CSVTITGRHNEQFF
TRBD1,TRBV6-1,-,TRBJ2-7,TGTGCCAGCAAAATAGGGGGCTCCGCGACCTACGAGCAGTACTTC,CASKIGGSATYEQYF
-,TRBV5-5,few,TRBJ1-5,TGTGCCAGCAGCTTGTACGGGGATCAGCCCCAGCATTTT,CASSLYGDQPQHF
-,TRBV2,-,TRBJ2-1,TGTGCCAGCAGTGAAAGGCGGGGGCCAACGTTCTTC,CASSERRGPTFF
-,TRBV7-2,-,TRBJ2-5,TGTGCCAGCAGCTTAGCAGGGCGAGGGGAAGAGACCCAGTACTTC,CASSLAGRGEETQYF
-,TRBV28,-,TRBJ2-7,TGTGCCAGCAGTTTAAGTACCGCGGGTTCCTACGAGCAGTACTTC,CASSLSTAGSYEQYF
TRBD1,TRBV18,-,TRBJ2-2,TGTGCCAGCTCACCTCAGGGGGCGAACACCGGGGAGCTGTTTTTT,CASSPQGANTGELFF
TRBD1,TRBV18,-,TRBJ1-1,TGTGCCAGCTCACCATATTCCGGACAGGAGGGGAGGAAAGTCACTGAAGCTTTCTTT,CASSPYSGQEGRKVTEAFF
-,TRBV12-5,-,TRBJ2-4,TGTGCTAGTGCCCCCAGTCTAGCCAAAAACATTCAGTACTTC,CASAPSLAKNIQYF
-,TRBV2,-,TRBJ2-4,TGTGCCAGCAGTGAATCTAGTCAGTACTTC,CASSESSQYF
-,TRBV11-2,-,TRBJ1-1,TGTGCCAGCAGCTCCGCGAAAGGTACTGAAGCTTTCTTT,CASSSAKGTEAFF
-,TRBV7-2,-,TRBJ2-3,TGTGCCAGCAGCTTTTTGCCGGGGCAGGGTACGCAGTATTTT,CASSFLPGQGTQYF
TRBD1,TRBV19,once,TRBJ1-5,TGTGCCAGTAAGAGCCCTAGGACAGGGGGTCTGTTAAATAGCAATCAGCCCCAGCATTTT,CASKSPRTGGLLNSNQPQHF
TRBD1,TRBV9,-,TRBJ1-4,TGTGCCAGCAGCGCACACAGGGGTAGAGAGGAAAAACTGTTTTTT,CASSAHRGREEKLFF
-,TRBV7-2,-,TRBJ1-1,TGTGCCAGCAGCTTTGGACACCAGAACACTGAAGCTTTCTTT,CASSFGHQNTEAFF
TRBD1,TRBV5-8,-,TRBJ1-4,TGTGCCAGCAGCTTGGCCGCAGGGGGCGAAAAACTGTTTTTT,CASSLAAGGEKLFF
TRBD2,TRBV5-4,-,TRBJ2-5,TGTGCCAGCAGCCGAGCGGGGGGGCGTGAGACCCAGTACTTC,CASSRAGGRETQYF
-,TRBV4-3,once,TRBJ2-5,TGCGCCAGCAGCCAAGGGCGGGACGGGGGATCGGAGACCCAGTACTTC,CASSQGRDGGSETQYF
-,TRBV12-2,-,TRBJ1-6,TGTGCAAGTCGCTTAAACCGCCGAAATTCACCCCTCCACTTT,CASRLNRRNSPLHF
-,TRBV5-1,few,TRBJ1-6,TGCGCCAGCAGCTTGGTAGGGGGATCACCCCTCCACTTT,CASSLVGGSPLHF
TRBD1,TRBV20-1,-,TRBJ2-7,TGCGTCTGGACAGGGGCCTACGAGCAGTACTTC,CVWTGAYEQYF
-,TRBV6-1,-,TRBJ2-7,TGTGCCAGCAGCATTACTGGGAATAGGGTTTACGAGCAGTACTTC,CASSITGNRVYEQYF
TRBD1,TRBV9,-,TRBJ2-7,TGTGCCAGCAGCGCAGGACAGGGGAACTACGAGCAGTACTTC,CASSAGQGNYEQYF